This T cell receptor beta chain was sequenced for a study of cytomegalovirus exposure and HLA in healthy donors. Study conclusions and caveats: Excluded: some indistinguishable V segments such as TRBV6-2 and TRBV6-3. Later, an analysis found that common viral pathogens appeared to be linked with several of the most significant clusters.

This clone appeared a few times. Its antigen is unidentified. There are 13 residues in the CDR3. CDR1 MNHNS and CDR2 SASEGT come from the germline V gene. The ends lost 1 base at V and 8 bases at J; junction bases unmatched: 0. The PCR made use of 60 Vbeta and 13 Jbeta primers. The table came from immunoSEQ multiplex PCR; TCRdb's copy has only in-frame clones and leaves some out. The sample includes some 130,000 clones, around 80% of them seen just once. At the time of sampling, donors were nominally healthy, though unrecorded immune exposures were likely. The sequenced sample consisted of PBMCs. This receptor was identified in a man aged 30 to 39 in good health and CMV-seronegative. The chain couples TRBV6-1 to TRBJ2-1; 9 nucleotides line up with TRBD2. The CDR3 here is CASSEEREDEQFF. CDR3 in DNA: TGTGCCAGCAGTGAAGAGCGGGAGGATGAGCAGTTCTTC.